The rows below give T cell receptor beta chains drawn from one sample of a study of CD8+CD57+ T cells in acquired aplastic anemia. A single record per CDR3 protein comes from TCRdb applying MiXCR to the reads. The sample lists 150,000 or so distinct CDR3 sequences; 45% to 55% were seen once. The specimen was sorted CD4+, CD8+, or CD8+CD57+ T cells (not recorded which) from PBMCs. Source of these receptors: a human donor with aplastic anemia. The CDR3 runs from the conserved cysteine through the conserved F or W. Fields, in order: clone size, V gene, D gene, J gene, CDR3 protein, CDR3 DNA. D genes are given only for firm matches. Size is omitted from some rows. Given values are once, few, many or a class for expanded clones.

NA	TRBV10-3	TRBD1	TRBJ2-7	CASRDRDSYEQYF	TGTGCCTCCCGGGACAGGGACTCCTACGAGCAGTACTTC
NA	TRBV12-3/TRBV12-4	NA	TRBJ2-1	CASSFHPSYEQFF	TGCGCCAGCAGTTTCCATCCCAGCTACGAGCAGTTCTTC
NA	TRBV7-8	TRBD2	TRBJ2-2	CASSLPGEGNTGELFF	TGTGCCAGCAGCTTGCCGGGGGAGGGGAACACCGGGGAGCTGTTTTTT
NA	TRBV5-4	TRBD2	TRBJ2-3	CASSLLAGEDTQYF	TGTGCCAGCAGCTTACTAGCGGGGGAGGATACGCAGTATTTT
many	TRBV4-1	NA	TRBJ2-5	CASTPGVSGLETQYF	TGCGCCAGCACCCCAGGGGTTTCGGGATTGGAGACCCAGTACTTC
NA	TRBV20-1	TRBD1	TRBJ1-1	CSARDSDRGNTEAFF	TGCAGTGCTAGAGATTCAGACAGGGGGAACACTGAAGCTTTCTTT
many	TRBV10-3	TRBD1	TRBJ1-2	CAISYDRGKAGYTF	TGTGCCATCAGTTATGACAGGGGCAAGGCTGGCTACACCTTC
few	TRBV29-1	NA	TRBJ1-2	CSAGHTIYGYTF	TGCAGCGCCGGACATACAATCTATGGCTACACCTTC
many	TRBV7-2	NA	TRBJ1-1	CASSLGVRAVGGAFF	TGTGCCAGCAGCTTAGGGGTAAGGGCGGTCGGCGGAGCTTTCTTT
NA	TRBV7-9	NA	TRBJ2-7	CASSPEEGRNYEQYF	TGTGCCAGCAGCCCCGAAGAGGGACGGAACTACGAGCAGTACTTC
NA	TRBV3-1	NA	TRBJ2-1	CASSSRTGQFF	TGTGCCAGCAGCTCTCGAACGGGGCAGTTCTTC
NA	TRBV20-1	NA	TRBJ1-2	CSAPGQLSCGYTF	TGCAGTGCTCCTGGACAGCTATCCTGTGGCTACACCTTC
many	TRBV9	NA	TRBJ1-1	CASQGPNTEAFF	TGTGCCAGCCAAGGACCGAACACTGAAGCTTTCTTT
NA	TRBV20-1	NA	TRBJ2-7	CSAGGSYEQYF	TGCAGTGCTGGTGGATCCTACGAGCAGTACTTC
many	TRBV7-2	TRBD2	TRBJ2-7	CASSPRVQRGYEQYF	TGTGCCAGCAGCCCCCGGGTCCAGCGGGGGTACGAGCAGTACTTC
NA	TRBV3-1	TRBD2	TRBJ2-1	CASSPPGLADNEQFF	TGTGCCAGCAGCCCCCCGGGACTAGCGGACAATGAGCAGTTCTTC
NA	TRBV19	TRBD2	TRBJ2-3	CASSSGGARSTDTQYF	TGTGCCAGTAGTAGCGGGGGGGCCAGAAGCACAGATACGCAGTATTTT
many	TRBV5-4	NA	TRBJ2-5	CASTFEETQYF	TGTGCCAGCACCTTCGAGGAGACCCAGTACTTC
many	TRBV6-5	NA	TRBJ2-7	CASSYSRRNRVEQYF	TGTGCCAGCAGTTACTCGAGGCGGAACCGGGTCGAGCAGTACTTC
NA	TRBV29-1	NA	TRBJ2-7	CSVANPLREQYF	TGCAGCGTAGCCAACCCCCTTCGGGAGCAGTACTTC
NA	TRBV10-2	NA	TRBJ1-1	CASSEGRVNIEAFF	TGCGCCAGCAGTGAGGGCAGGGTCAACATTGAAGCTTTCTTT
many	TRBV28	NA	TRBJ2-7	CAAVGSYEQYF	TGTGCCGCCGTGGGATCCTACGAGCAGTACTTC
NA	TRBV25-1	NA	TRBJ2-1	CASMKGVQNNEQFF	TGTGCCAGCATGAAGGGGGTCCAGAACAATGAGCAGTTCTTC
many	TRBV5-6	NA	TRBJ2-7	CASSPDSSYEQYF	TGTGCCAGCAGCCCCGACAGCTCCTACGAGCAGTACTTC
many	TRBV6-5	NA	TRBJ2-5	CASSRPGQETQYF	TGTGCCAGCAGTCGACCAGGACAAGAGACCCAGTACTTC
few	TRBV28	NA	TRBJ1-5	CASSYGQRGDQPQHF	TGTGCCAGCAGCTACGGACAGCGGGGCGATCAGCCCCAGCATTTT
many	TRBV9	TRBD2	TRBJ2-1	CASSGPSGAYNEQFF	TGTGCCAGCAGCGGACCTAGCGGGGCCTACAATGAGCAGTTCTTC
few	TRBV20-1	TRBD1	TRBJ2-7	CSAGPGQGDYEQYF	TGCAGTGCTGGCCCAGGACAGGGGGACTACGAGCAGTACTTC
NA	TRBV24-1	TRBD1	TRBJ2-1	CATSELTGSEQFF	TGTGCCACCAGTGAATTGACAGGGTCTGAGCAGTTCTTC
many	TRBV7-9	NA	TRBJ2-7	CASSPRARAGGYEQYF	TGTGCCAGCAGCCCCCGGGCCAGGGCAGGAGGCTACGAGCAGTACTTC
few	TRBV29-1	NA	TRBJ2-2	CSVAANTGELFF	TGCAGCGTAGCCGCGAACACCGGGGAGCTGTTTTTT
NA	TRBV25-1	TRBD2	TRBJ2-1	CASSAGLAVSYNEQFF	TGTGCCAGCAGTGCGGGACTAGCGGTCTCCTACAATGAGCAGTTCTTC
NA	TRBV5-6	TRBD1	TRBJ2-7	CASTPGQSSYEQYF	TGTGCCAGCACCCCGGGACAGAGCTCCTACGAGCAGTACTTC
once	TRBV2	TRBD2	TRBJ2-5	CASSDGLAEETQYF	TGTGCCAGCAGTGATGGGCTAGCGGAAGAGACCCAGTACTTC
many	TRBV19	NA	TRBJ2-1	CASTLGGRGHYNEQFF	TGTGCCAGTACCTTGGGCGGGCGGGGCCACTACAATGAGCAGTTCTTC
few	TRBV12-3/TRBV12-4	NA	TRBJ1-3	CASTLWGAGNTIYF	TGTGCCAGCACCCTTTGGGGGGCTGGAAACACCATATATTTT
NA	TRBV24-1	TRBD1	TRBJ1-6	CATSEGGQGKSSPLHF	TGTGCCACCAGTGAGGGTGGACAGGGAAAGAGTTCACCCCTCCACTTT
once	TRBV2	NA	TRBJ1-2	CASSEGVLSYGYTF	TGTGCCAGCAGTGAAGGGGTATTATCCTATGGCTACACCTTC
NA	TRBV7-9	TRBD1	TRBJ2-7	CAVRDRDIEQYF	TGTGCCGTCCGGGACAGGGACATCGAGCAGTACTTC
few	TRBV15	TRBD1	TRBJ2-1	CATSRVEDREIYNEQFF	TGTGCCACCAGCAGAGTTGAGGACAGGGAGATCTACAATGAGCAGTTCTTC
NA	TRBV20-1	TRBD1	TRBJ2-5	CSARDQIGGMGETQYF	TGCAGTGCTAGAGATCAGATAGGGGGCATGGGGGAGACCCAGTACTTC
few	TRBV7-2	NA	TRBJ1-2	CASSTLTRNYGYTF	TGTGCCAGCAGCACCCTCACACGGAACTATGGCTACACCTTC
many	TRBV29-1	NA	TRBJ2-3	CSVGQLLTDTQYF	TGCAGCGTTGGGCAACTACTCACAGATACGCAGTATTTT
many	TRBV29-1	TRBD1	TRBJ2-1	CSSRTGDDFNEQFF	TGCAGCTCACGGACAGGGGACGATTTCAATGAGCAGTTCTTC
many	TRBV20-1	TRBD2	TRBJ2-1	CSAQAPTSRASEQFF	TGCAGTGCCCAGGCCCCGACTAGCCGGGCAAGTGAGCAGTTCTTC
many	TRBV20-1	NA	TRBJ2-1	CSANGGHNEQFF	TGCAGTGCTAACGGGGGGCACAATGAGCAGTTCTTC
many	TRBV25-1	TRBD1	TRBJ2-7	CASGTQGALYEQYF	TGTGCCAGCGGGACACAGGGGGCCCTCTACGAGCAGTACTTC
NA	TRBV19	NA	TRBJ2-2	CASSISTAGELFF	TGTGCCAGTAGTATAAGTACAGCAGGGGAGCTGTTTTTT
NA	TRBV20-1	TRBD2	TRBJ2-7	CSGRTSGSHEQYF	TGCAGTGGAAGGACTAGCGGGAGCCACGAGCAGTACTTC
few	TRBV27	TRBD2	TRBJ2-7	CASSLSAGGAASYEQYF	TGTGCCAGCAGTTTATCAGCGGGAGGTGCTGCTTCCTACGAGCAGTACTTC
many	TRBV6-4	NA	TRBJ2-1	CASSDWAGGSYNEQFF	TGTGCCAGCAGTGACTGGGCGGGCGGGTCCTACAATGAGCAGTTCTTC
NA	TRBV2	NA	TRBJ1-5	CASSLGRGRHQPQHF	TGTGCCAGCAGCCTCGGGCGGGGTAGGCATCAGCCCCAGCATTTT
NA	TRBV2	NA	TRBJ1-6	CARNRDPSYNSPLHF	TGTGCCAGAAACAGGGACCCCTCCTATAATTCACCCCTCCACTTT
NA	TRBV19	TRBD1	TRBJ2-1	CATEGTGWNEQFF	TGTGCCACCGAGGGGACAGGGTGGAATGAGCAGTTCTTC
NA	TRBV7-9	TRBD2	TRBJ2-5	CASSSGLEVETQYF	TGTGCCAGCAGCTCGGGACTAGAAGTAGAGACCCAGTACTTC
once	TRBV20-1	NA	TRBJ2-5	CSARDPRRGNQETQYF	TGCAGTGCTAGAGATCCACGCCGGGGAAACCAAGAGACCCAGTACTTC
NA	TRBV7-2	NA	TRBJ2-2	CASRAGTHTGELFF	TGTGCCAGCAGGGCCGGGACTCACACCGGGGAGCTGTTTTTT
many	TRBV29-1	NA	TRBJ1-1	CSAGAEAFF	TGCAGCGCAGGGGCTGAAGCTTTCTTT